This T cell receptor beta chain derives from a study of identifying expanded T cells in peripheral blood. Study-level points and caveats: Across healthy donors, higher total template counts meant significantly greater roughly 2-week count variance. Over about two and four weeks, about 17 and 20 clones changed, versus 1.2 between replicates.

Collection occurred without any documented infections or immune events in donors. J gave up 6 bases and V 1 base, and 6 bases lay outside the gene matches. Germline CDR1 and CDR2: MNHNS and SASEGT. The CDR3 runs 16 residues. With regard to this clone: Its target is not known.

The repertoire was sequenced with immunoSEQ multiplex PCR; TCRdb's copy has only in-frame clones and lacks some. The sample includes around 90,000 clones, around 88% of them seen just once. V is TRBV6-1 and J is TRBJ1-1; 12 positions agree with TRBD1. The sequence was obtained from a person aged 18 to 70 in good health. The specimen sequenced was blood. The CDR3 here is CASSEGPGQGAAEAFF. The CDR3 bases are TGTGCCAGCAGTGAAGGACCGGGACAGGGGGCCGCTGAAGCTTTCTTT.